Below are 27 T cell receptor beta chains sequenced from a single sample in a study of T cell responses to AZD1222 COVID-19 vaccine. Method: immunoSEQ multiplex PCR; TCRdb's copy keeps in-frame clones and lacks some. The table records about 120,000 clones, around nine tenths of them present only once. Sequencing used peripheral blood, obtained on day 0 of AZD1222 vaccination. The receptors shown here come from an adult in good health.

J is TRBJ1-1 and V is TRBV7-2; D perhaps matches TRBD1 (5 bases). This CDR3 spans 14 amino acids. Between the trimmed V and J ends, which lost 5 bases and 2 bases, there was a span of 12 bases. Germline V gives CDR1 SGHTA, CDR2 FQGNSA. The CDR3 region is CASSHGRGNTEAFF. The DNA of the CDR3 is TGTGCCAGCAGCCATGGGAGGGGCAACACTGAAGCTTTCTTT.

J is TRBJ2-1 and V is TRBV9, with 11 bases matching TRBD2. The junction had 7 bases not matched to a gene; V was cut back by 2 bases and J by 6 bases. CDR1 is SGDLS and CDR2 is YYNGEE in the germline V gene. This CDR3 is built from 16 residues. This CDR3 reads CASSVPGLAALNEQFF. CDR3 in DNA: TGTGCCAGCAGCGTTCCGGGACTAGCGGCACTCAATGAGCAGTTCTTC. Full variable domain (remainder filled in from reference TRBV9 and TRBJ2-1): DSGVTQTPKHLITATGQRVTLRCSPRSGDLSVYWYQQSLDQGLQFLIQYYNGEERAKGNILERFSAQQFPDLHSELNLSSLELGDSALYFCASSVPGLAALNEQFFGPGTRLTVL.

The J gene is TRBJ2-2, the V gene TRBV13; a weak D match, TRBD2 (5 bases). Trimming took 3 bases from V and 2 from J, leaving 7 bases between them. CDR3 size: 14 residues. Looked up from germline, CDR1 is PRHDT and CDR2 is FYEKMQ (reference sequence). The CDR3 coding sequence is TGTGCCAGCAGCTTCCGGGATAACACCGGGGAGCTGTTTTTT. Translation gives CASSFRDNTGELFF. The full variable domain, completed using reference TRBV13 and TRBJ2-2, is AAGVIQSPRHLIKEKRETATLKCYPIPRHDTVYWYQQGPGQDPQFLISFYEKMQSDKGSIPDRFSAQQFSDYHSELNMSSLELGDSALYFCASSFRDNTGELFFGEGSRLTVL.

This clone came up a few times. The rearrangement joins TRBV29-1 to TRBJ2-5, with 9 bases identical to TRBD2. From germline, CDR1 is SQVTM and CDR2 ANQGSEA. The length of the CDR3 is 15 residues. After removal of 4 bases from V and 3 bases from J, the junction contained 9 bases not matched to a gene. The CDR3 region has the DNA TGCAGCGTTGGCAGGGGGGAGCGGGGGGAAGAGACCCAGTACTTC. Translating it yields CSVGRGERGEETQYF. The whole variable domain, remainder taken from reference TRBV29-1 and TRBJ2-5, is SAVISQKPSRDICQRGTSLTIQCQVDSQVTMMFWYRQQPGQSLTLIATANQGSEATYESGFVIDKFPISRPNLTFSTLTVSNMSPEDSSIYLCSVGRGERGEETQYFGPGTRLLVL.

This clone was seen only once. V and J are TRBV3-1 (or the pseudogene TRBV3-2) and TRBJ2-7; 7 bases align to TRBD2. The CDR3 length is 17 residues. CDR1 LGHDT and CDR2 YNNKEL come from the germline V gene (reference sequence). Unmatched junction bases numbered 15, after V lost 1 base and J lost 6 bases. CDR3 coding DNA: TGTGCCAGCAGCCAAGTCCGCAGCGGGGACTTAGGTCGCGAGCAGTACTTC. Amino acid sequence: CASSQVRSGDLGREQYF.

The chain is built from TRBV30 and TRBJ2-7; D is perhaps TRBD1 or TRBD2 (5 bases each). CDR1 and CDR2 (germline): GTSNPN, SVGIG (reference sequence). The CDR3 contains 13 residues. With 2 bases removed from V and 8 bases from J, the gap between germline ends came to 16 bases. CDR3 nucleotide sequence: TGTGCCTGGAGTTCCTCCCCTGGGGGTCAGCAGTACTTC. Amino acid sequence: CAWSSSPGGQQYF. The full variable domain, rest sourced from reference TRBV30 and TRBJ2-7, is SQTIHQWPATLVQPVGSPLSLECTVEGTSNPNLYWYRQAAGRGLQLLFYSVGIGQISSEVPQNLSASRPQDRQFILSSKKLLLSDSGFYLCAWSSSPGGQQYFGPGTRLTVT.

The V and J genes are TRBV7-2 and TRBJ2-3; D remains ambiguous. The CDR3 runs to 13 residues. Trimming removed 1 base from V and 3 bases from J, with 5 bases in between. Germline CDR1 is SGHTA and CDR2 is FQGNSA. CDR3 sequence: CASSLVGTDTQYF. CDR3 in DNA: TGTGCCAGCAGCTTAGTAGGGACAGATACGCAGTATTTT.

This clone is a singleton in its sample. The chain uses TRBV6-5 and TRBJ1-2; tentatively, D is TRBD1 (5 bases). V was shortened by 7 bases and J by 4 bases, with 13 bases between the two germline ends. This CDR3 contains 13 residues. Germline CDR1 and CDR2: MNHEY and SVGAGI. The CDR3 region is CASTGTATYGYTF. In nucleotides, the CDR3 is TGTGCCAGCACCGGGACGGCCACCTATGGCTACACCTTC.

V usage is TRBV6-5 and J usage is TRBJ1-2; D is unresolved. The V and J ends lost 0 bases and 10 bases respectively, with 12 bases between them. Germline assignment: CDR1 MNHEY and CDR2 SVGAGI. The CDR3 consists of 13 residues. The CDR3 nucleotides are TGTGCCAGCAGTTACTCGCAAGGCGATGCCTACACCTTC. It specifies CASSYSQGDAYTF.

The rearrangement joins TRBV3-1 (or the pseudogene TRBV3-2) to TRBJ1-1; maybe TRBD1 (6 bases). Germline CDR1 is LGHDT and CDR2 is YNNKEL (reference sequence). The CDR3 is 15 amino acids. Deletions cut 3 bases from V and 3 bases from J, with 14 bases between. Here the CDR3 DNA reads TGTGCCAGCAGCCAGCCCAGGGGCTTGGACACTGAAGCTTTCTTT. It yields the protein CASSQPRGLDTEAFF.

The V gene is TRBV7-2, the J gene TRBJ2-2, with a weak D call TRBD2 (7 bases). Germline V lookup: CDR1 SGHTA, CDR2 FQGNSA. V was clipped by 3 bases and J by 1 base, with 18 bases between them. CDR3 length: 18 residues. DNA for the CDR3: TGTGCCAGCAGCTTTAGGCAGGGGAGGGCCTTGAACACCGGGGAGCTGTTTTTT. Protein: CASSFRQGRALNTGELFF. The full variable domain, completed using reference TRBV7-2 and TRBJ2-2, is GAGVSQSPSNKVTEKGKDVELRCDPISGHTALYWYRQSLGQGLEFLIYFQGNSAPDKSGLPSDRFSAERTGGSVSTLTIQRTQQEDSAVYLCASSFRQGRALNTGELFFGEGSRLTVL.

This rearrangement joins TRBV19 to TRBJ2-1, with TRBD2 matching over 10 bases. Unmatched junction bases numbered 8, after V lost 5 bases and J lost 7 bases. CDR3 length equals 15 residues. Germline V gene data show CDR1 as LNHDA and CDR2 as SQIVND (reference sequence). CDR3 region: CASSPRTSGLNEQFF. CDR3 in DNA: TGTGCCAGTAGTCCCCGGACTAGCGGTTTAAATGAGCAGTTCTTC.

The gene calls are TRBV10-1 and TRBJ2-7, with D possibly TRBD2 on 6 matching bases. Germline V gives CDR1 WNHNN, CDR2 SYGVQD (reference sequence). CDR3 length: 14 residues. V shed 4 bases and J shed 6 bases, with 16 bases lying between them. The CDR3 DNA sequence: TGCGCCAGCAGTGTCACGGCCGGGACTGGCGAGCAGTACTTC. It yields the protein CASSVTAGTGEQYF.

V and J are TRBV6-1 and TRBJ1-1; unclear D gene. Germline lookup yields CDR1 MNHNS and CDR2 SASEGT. CDR3 size: 14 residues. Trimming shortened V by 1 base and J by 2 bases, and 8 bases separated the two germline ends. DNA of the CDR3: TGTGCCAGCAGTGAAGGGTACGAAAACACTGAAGCTTTCTTT. Its translation: CASSEGYENTEAFF.

The chain is built from TRBV2 and TRBJ2-2; TRBD1 matches 7 bases. The CDR3 length is 15 residues. Germline values: CDR1 SNHLY, CDR2 FYNNEI. V gave up 1 base and J gave up 7 bases; unmatched junction bases: 6. CDR3 sequence: CASSEVDRADGELFF. CDR3 bases: TGTGCCAGCAGTGAAGTAGACAGGGCGGACGGGGAGCTGTTTTTT.

The chain has TRBV7-9 and TRBJ2-5; perhaps D is TRBD1 or TRBD2 (5 bases each). Per the germline V gene, CDR1 is SEHNR and CDR2 is FQNEAQ (reference sequence). This CDR3 comprises 17 residues. Trimming took off 1 base at V and 1 base at J, with 16 bases between the two ends. The CDR3 DNA reads TGTGCCAGCAGCTTAGTTGGCCAGGGAGAACTCCAAGAGACCCAGTACTTC. Translated: CASSLVGQGELQETQYF.

This chain links TRBV6-5 with TRBJ1-1; no definite D call. Germline V CDR1 and CDR2: MNHEY, SVGAGI. The CDR3 has 15 amino acids. V was cut by 0 bases and J by 8 bases, with 16 bases left in between. Here the CDR3 DNA reads TGTGCCAGCAGTTACTCGCCGACCGACATGACCGAAGCTTTCTTT. This sequence encodes CASSYSPTDMTEAFF.

The genes are TRBV10-3 and TRBJ1-5; D remains unclear. Germline CDR1 and CDR2: ENHRY and SYGVKD. This CDR3 comprises 15 residues. Trimming removed 2 bases from V and 6 bases from J, with 14 bases in between. CDR3 region: CAISEGQVGGQPQHF. CDR3 bases: TGTGCCATCAGTGAGGGGCAGGTAGGAGGTCAGCCCCAGCATTTT.

This rearrangement joins TRBV18 to TRBJ2-3; D remains unclear. The V end lost 1 base, the J end lost 5 bases, and 7 bases lay between the germline ends. The CDR3 consists of 13 residues. Germline lookup yields CDR1 KGHSH and CDR2 LQKENI. The CDR3: CASSPRGQDTQYF. In DNA, the CDR3 is TGTGCCAGCTCACCACGAGGCCAAGATACGCAGTATTTT.

The chain recombines TRBV5-1 with TRBJ2-1, with 11 bases identical to TRBD2. V trimming: 0 bases; J trimming: 8 bases; junction bases outside the gene matches: 4. Germline CDR1 SGHRS, CDR2 YFSETQ. This CDR3 has 15 amino acids. The CDR3 DNA reads as TGCGCCAGCAGCTTGGGAGGTAGCGGGAGGGATGAGCAGTTCTTC. Encoded protein: CASSLGGSGRDEQFF.

The chain joins TRBV20-1 to TRBJ2-3, with 8 bases that match TRBD2. After removal of 3 bases from V and 3 bases from J, the junction contained 8 bases not matched to a gene. CDR3 length: 15 amino acids. Germline V CDR1 and CDR2: DFQATT, SNEGSKA (reference sequence). DNA for the CDR3: TGCAGTGCTAGTGCACTAGCGGAGGAAACAGATACGCAGTATTTT. Translated: CSASALAEETDTQYF.

The gene calls are TRBV2 and TRBJ2-1, with 10 bases aligning to TRBD2. Germline assignment: CDR1 SNHLY and CDR2 FYNNEI. Losses at the gene ends were 5 bases for V and 7 bases for J; bases not matched to a gene: 2. This CDR3 is 13 amino acids long. CDR3 sequence: CASSSGRGNEQFF. For the CDR3, the DNA is TGTGCCAGCAGTAGCGGGAGGGGTAATGAGCAGTTCTTC.

The J gene is TRBJ1-2, the V gene TRBV19; perhaps TRBD1 as D (6 bases). This CDR3 is 14 amino acids long. V was trimmed by 8 bases and J by 5 bases, leaving 18 bases between them. Germline V lookup: CDR1 LNHDA, CDR2 SQIVND (reference sequence). The CDR3 DNA reads as TGTGCCAGTGGGGTCCGAGGGGGAGGATATGGCTACACCTTC. Protein: CASGVRGGGYGYTF.

The chain couples TRBV6-6 to TRBJ1-1; D unresolved. This CDR3 has 11 residues. Per germline, CDR1 MNHNY and CDR2 SVGAGI (reference sequence). V was shortened by 8 bases and J by 6 bases, with 10 bases between the two germline ends. This chain's CDR3 is CASAYNSEAFF. The DNA of the CDR3 is TGTGCCAGCGCCTATAACTCTGAAGCTTTCTTT.

V is TRBV5-1 and J is TRBJ1-2; D gene uncertain. Trimming pared 3 bases from V and 0 bases from J, leaving 9 bases between. CDR1 and CDR2 from the germline V gene are SGHRS and YFSETQ. The CDR3 is 14 residues long. This CDR3 reads CASSWPHSNYGYTF. The CDR3 nucleotides read TGCGCCAGCAGCTGGCCCCACTCTAACTATGGCTACACCTTC.

DNA of the CDR3: TGTGCCAGCAGTCTTTCAGGGTCCTCTGGAAACACCATATATTTT. It yields the protein CASSLSGSSGNTIYF. The chain is built from TRBV6-5 and TRBJ1-3, with D possibly being TRBD1 (5 bases). The CDR3 has 15 residues. Germline loops: CDR1 MNHEY, CDR2 SVGAGI. Trimming left V 5 bases short and J 0 bases short, with 11 bases between.

As concerns this clone: Within the sample, other DNA sequences also encode this same CDR3. The chain joins TRBV25-1 to TRBJ1-3; D is possibly TRBD1 (6 bases). CDR1 MGHDK and CDR2 SYGVNS come from the germline V gene. Trimming removed 2 bases from V and 2 bases from J, with 7 bases in between. The CDR3 runs 14 residues. The CDR3 loop reads CASSEGGAGNTIYF. CDR3 coding DNA: TGTGCCAGCAGTGAAGGGGGCGCTGGAAACACCATATATTTT.